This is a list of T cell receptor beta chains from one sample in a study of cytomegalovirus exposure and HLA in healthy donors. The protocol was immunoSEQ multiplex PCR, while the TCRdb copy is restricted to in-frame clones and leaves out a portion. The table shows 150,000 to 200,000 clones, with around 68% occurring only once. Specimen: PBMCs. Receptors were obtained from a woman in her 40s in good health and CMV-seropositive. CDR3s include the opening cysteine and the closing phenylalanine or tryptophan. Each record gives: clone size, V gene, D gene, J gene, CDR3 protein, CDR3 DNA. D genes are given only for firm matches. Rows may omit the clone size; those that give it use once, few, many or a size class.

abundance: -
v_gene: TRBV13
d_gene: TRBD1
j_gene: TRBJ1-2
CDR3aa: CASSPIATGVDYGYTF
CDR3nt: TGTGCCAGCAGCCCCATAGCGACAGGGGTAGACTATGGCTACACCTTC

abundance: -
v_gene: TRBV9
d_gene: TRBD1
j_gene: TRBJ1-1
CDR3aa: CASSGGGQGRTEAFF
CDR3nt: TGTGCCAGCAGCGGGGGGGGACAGGGCCGCACTGAAGCTTTCTTT

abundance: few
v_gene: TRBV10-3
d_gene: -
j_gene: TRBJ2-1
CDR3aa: CAISEGADNEQFF
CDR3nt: TGTGCCATCAGTGAAGGGGCAGACAATGAGCAGTTCTTC

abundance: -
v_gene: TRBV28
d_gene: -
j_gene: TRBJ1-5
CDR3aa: CASSADRLSQPQHF
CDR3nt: TGTGCCAGCAGTGCTGACAGGTTGAGTCAGCCCCAGCATTTT

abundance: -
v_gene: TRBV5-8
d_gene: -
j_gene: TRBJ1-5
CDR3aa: CASYLANSNQPQNF
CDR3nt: TGTGCCAGCTACTTGGCCAATAGCAATCAGCCCCAGAATTTT

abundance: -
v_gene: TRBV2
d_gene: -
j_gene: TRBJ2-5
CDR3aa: CASSENSAGTQYF
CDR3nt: TGTGCCAGCAGTGAAAATAGCGCGGGGACCCAGTACTTC

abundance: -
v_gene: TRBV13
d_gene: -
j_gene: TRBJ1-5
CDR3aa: CASSSSTLHQPQHF
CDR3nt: TGTGCCAGCAGCTCCTCGACTCTTCATCAGCCCCAGCATTTT

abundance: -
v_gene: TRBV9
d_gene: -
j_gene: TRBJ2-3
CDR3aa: CASSVAGLTDTQYF
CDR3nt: TGTGCCAGCAGCGTAGCGGGACTCACAGATACGCAGTATTTT

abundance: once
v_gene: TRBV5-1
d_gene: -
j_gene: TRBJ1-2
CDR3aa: CASSFTAWDINRRDGYTF
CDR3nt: TGCGCCAGCAGCTTTACCGCTTGGGATATAAACCGCAGGGATGGCTACACCTTC

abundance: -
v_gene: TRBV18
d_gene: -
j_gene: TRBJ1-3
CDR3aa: CASSPEPISNAIYF
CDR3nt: TGTGCCAGCTCACCCGAACCGATAAGCAACGCCATATATTTT

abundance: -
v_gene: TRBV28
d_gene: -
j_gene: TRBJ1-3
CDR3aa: CASTTMDRLSSGNTIYF
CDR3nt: TGTGCCAGCACTACCATGGACAGACTAAGCTCTGGAAACACCATATATTTT

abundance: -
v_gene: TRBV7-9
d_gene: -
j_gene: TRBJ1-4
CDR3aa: CASSPESGAPTNEKLFF
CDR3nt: TGTGCCAGCAGCCCGGAGAGTGGGGCCCCAACTAATGAAAAACTGTTTTTT

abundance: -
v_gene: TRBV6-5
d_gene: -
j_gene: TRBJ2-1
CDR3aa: CASSSTGSVYNEQFF
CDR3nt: TGTGCCAGCAGTTCCACAGGGTCCGTCTACAATGAGCAGTTCTTC

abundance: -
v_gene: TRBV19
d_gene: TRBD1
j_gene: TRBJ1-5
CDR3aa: CASSTSGGGYQPQHF
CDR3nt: TGTGCCAGTAGTACGTCAGGGGGCGGCTATCAGCCCCAGCATTTT

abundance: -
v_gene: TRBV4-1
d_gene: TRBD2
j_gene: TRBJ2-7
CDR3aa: CASSQAPGGSYEQYF
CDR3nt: TGCGCCAGCAGCCAGGCCCCGGGGGGCTCCTACGAGCAGTACTTC

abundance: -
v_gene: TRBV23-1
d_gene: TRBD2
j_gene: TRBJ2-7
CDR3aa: CASGPPTSGSIHEQYF
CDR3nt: TGCGCCAGCGGGCCCCCGACTAGCGGGAGTATCCACGAGCAGTACTTC

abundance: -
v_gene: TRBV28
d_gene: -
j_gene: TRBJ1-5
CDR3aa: CASSLGEDPSTQHF
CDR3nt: TGTGCCAGCAGTCTTGGGGAGGATCCTTCGACCCAGCATTTT

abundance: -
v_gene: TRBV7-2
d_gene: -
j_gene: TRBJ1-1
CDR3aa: CASSGGKGLIGFF
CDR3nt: TGTGCCAGCAGCGGGGGGAAGGGGTTGATTGGTTTCTTT

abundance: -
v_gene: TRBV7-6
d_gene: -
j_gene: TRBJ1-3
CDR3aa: CASSPREFQGNTIYF
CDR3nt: TGTGCCAGCAGCCCAAGGGAGTTTCAGGGAAACACCATATATTTT

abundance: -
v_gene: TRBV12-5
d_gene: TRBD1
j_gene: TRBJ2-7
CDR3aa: CASGDRDSSYEQYF
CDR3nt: TGTGCTAGTGGTGATAGGGACAGCTCCTACGAGCAGTACTTC

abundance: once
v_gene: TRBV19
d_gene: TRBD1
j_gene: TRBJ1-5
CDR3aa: CASTQTGGYNQPQHF
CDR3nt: TGTGCCAGTACCCAGACAGGGGGATACAATCAGCCCCAGCATTTT

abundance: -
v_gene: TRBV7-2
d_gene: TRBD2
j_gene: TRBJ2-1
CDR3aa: CASSEAGFEQFF
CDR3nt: TGTGCCAGCAGCGAAGCGGGGTTTGAGCAGTTCTTC

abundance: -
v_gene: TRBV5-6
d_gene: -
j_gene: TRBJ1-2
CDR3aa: CASSFQGSYGYTF
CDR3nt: TGTGCCAGCAGCTTCCAGGGGAGCTATGGCTACACCTTC

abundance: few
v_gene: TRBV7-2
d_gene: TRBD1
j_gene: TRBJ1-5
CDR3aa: CASSAPGQGSQPQHF
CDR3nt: TGTGCCAGCAGCGCCCCGGGACAGGGTTCCCAGCCCCAGCATTTT

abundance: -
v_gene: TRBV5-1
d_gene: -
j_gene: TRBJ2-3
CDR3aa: CASSLEGVPRDTQYF
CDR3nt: TGCGCCAGCAGCTTGGAGGGAGTGCCGCGAGATACGCAGTATTTT

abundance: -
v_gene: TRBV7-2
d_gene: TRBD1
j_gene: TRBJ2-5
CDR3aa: CASSTDRVETQYF
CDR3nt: TGTGCCAGCAGCACAGACAGGGTGGAGACCCAGTACTTC

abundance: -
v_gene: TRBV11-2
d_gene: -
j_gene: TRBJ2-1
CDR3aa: CASVRLSRPNEQFF
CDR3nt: TGTGCCAGCGTAAGACTGAGTCGTCCAAATGAGCAGTTCTTC